A single sample is the source of the 18 T cell receptor beta chains below, sequenced in a study of blood T cell repertoires in COVID-19. Only in-frame clones appear in the TCRdb table, and some are missing; sequencing was by immunoSEQ multiplex PCR. The profile shows around 140,000 clones, around 89% of them singletons. The specimen was peripheral blood. These receptors all come from a man in his 60s with COVID-19, enrolled during active disease.

This rearrangement joins TRBV28 to TRBJ1-1, with 7 bases aligning to TRBD1. The CDR3 has 14 residues. Germline values: CDR1 MDHEN, CDR2 SYDVKM. After removal of 3 bases from V and 1 base from J, the junction contained 2 bases not matched to a gene. The CDR3, as DNA: TGTGCCAGCAGTTTGGGACAGCGGAACACTGAAGCTTTCTTT. Its protein product is CASSLGQRNTEAFF.

The chain joins TRBV6-5 to TRBJ1-2, with D hard to call. This CDR3 spans 13 amino acids. Trimming left V 6 bases short and J 4 bases short, with 12 bases between. Germline CDR1 MNHEY, CDR2 SVGAGI. The chain's CDR3 is CASRAPGSYGYTF. The CDR3 region has the DNA TGTGCCAGCAGGGCCCCGGGGAGCTATGGCTACACCTTC.

The rearrangement uses TRBV6-5 and TRBJ1-6; D is undetermined. Trimming removed 10 bases at V and 4 bases at J, with 17 bases between. Germline V gene sequence: CDR1 MNHEY, CDR2 SVGAGI. This CDR3 region has 15 residues. The CDR3 region has the DNA TGTGCCACCCGAAACCGGGTCTATTATAATTCACCCCTCCACTTT. As protein: CATRNRVYYNSPLHF.

J is TRBJ2-3 and V is TRBV15, with a weak D call TRBD2 (5 bases). CDR1 is LNHNV and CDR2 is YYDKDF in the germline V gene (reference sequence). The ends were cut back, 0 bases at V and 3 bases at J, with 13 bases in the middle. The CDR3 length is 16 residues. The CDR3 here is CATSRDPLGLTDTQYF. The CDR3 DNA reads TGTGCCACCAGCAGAGATCCCTTAGGACTTACAGATACGCAGTATTTT.

The chain combines TRBV5-1 with TRBJ1-2, with 7 nucleotides matching TRBD1. There are 17 residues in the CDR3. Germline lookup yields CDR1 SGHRS and CDR2 YFSETQ. Losses at the gene ends were 4 bases for V and 7 bases for J; bases not matched to a gene: 19. DNA of the CDR3: TGCGCCAGCAGCAGGGTTACAGGGGTTGGGGCTACTTCTGGCTACACCTTC. Amino acid sequence: CASSRVTGVGATSGYTF.

CDR3 protein: CASSETTAGYGYTF. The CDR3 DNA is TGCGCCAGCAGTGAGACGACGGCAGGCTATGGCTACACCTTC. The chain employs TRBV10-2 and TRBJ1-2, with D unresolved. Trimming removed 2 bases from V and 4 bases from J, with 11 bases in between. The CDR3 is 14 amino acids. Looked up from germline, CDR1 is WSHSY and CDR2 is SAAADI.

This chain uses TRBV20-1 with TRBJ1-3; no clear D gene. Trimming removed 5 bases from V and 4 bases from J, with 3 bases in between. Germline CDR1 and CDR2: DFQATT and SNEGSKA (reference sequence). The CDR3 has 10 amino acids. The CDR3 is CSAQGNTIYF. The CDR3 DNA follows: TGCAGTGCTCAGGGAAACACCATATATTTT.

J is TRBJ1-1 and V is TRBV19; 7 nucleotides match TRBD1. Germline V gene lookup returns CDR1 LNHDA and CDR2 SQIVND (reference sequence). The ends lost 5 bases at V and 0 bases at J; junction bases unmatched: 6. The CDR3 length is 15 residues. The DNA of the CDR3 is TGTGCCAGTAGTGCCGGACAGGCCATGAACACTGAAGCTTTCTTT. This translates into CASSAGQAMNTEAFF. The entire variable domain, with the rest obtained from reference TRBV19 and TRBJ1-1, is as follows: DGGITQSPKYLFRKEGQNVTLSCEQNLNHDAMYWYRQDPGQGLRLIYYSQIVNDFQKGDIAEGYSVSREKKESFPLTVTSAQKNPTAFYLCASSAGQAMNTEAFFGQGTRLTVV.

In this sample, this clone turned up once. The chain carries TRBV6-2 or TRBV6-3 and TRBJ1-1; D gene unclear. CDR3 size: 15 residues. The V end lost 5 bases, the J end lost 4 bases, and 17 bases lay between the germline ends. Germline V gives CDR1 MNHEY, CDR2 SVGEGT. The CDR3 bases are TGTGCCAGCAGTCTGGGCCCCTCGATCCCCACTGAAGCTTTCTTT. Translated: CASSLGPSIPTEAFF.

The chain uses TRBV6-5 and TRBJ2-3; D is ambiguous. This CDR3 comprises 15 residues. Per germline, CDR1 MNHEY and CDR2 SVGAGI. V shed 6 bases and J shed 4 bases, with 17 bases lying between them. The CDR3 loop is CASSPPNRSPDTQYF. In DNA form, the CDR3 reads TGTGCCAGCAGCCCCCCGAATAGAAGCCCAGATACGCAGTATTTT.

The V and J genes are TRBV2 and TRBJ1-5, with D unresolved. V gave up 8 bases and J gave up 0 bases, with 8 bases separating them. Germline CDR1 SNHLY, CDR2 FYNNEI. The CDR3 is made up of 13 amino acids. The CDR3 DNA follows: TGTGCCAGCGGTTCGGTTAGCAATCAGCCCCAGCATTTT. It is translated as CASGSVSNQPQHF.

This clone appeared once. The sample contains more than one DNA sequence encoding this CDR3. CDR3 bases: TGTGCCAGTAGTATAGGGGCGGGGGGCACTGAAGCTTTCTTT. Amino acids: CASSIGAGGTEAFF. The V call is TRBV19, the J call TRBJ1-1, with a weak D call TRBD1 (5 bases). Trimming stripped 1 base from V and 4 bases from J, with 10 bases between. Looked up from germline, CDR1 is LNHDA and CDR2 is SQIVND (reference sequence). CDR3 length: 14 amino acids.

The genes are TRBV7-8 and TRBJ2-2; TRBD1 is a possible D gene (5 bases). Trimming took off 1 base at V and 1 base at J, with 10 bases between the two ends. Germline CDR1 reads SGHVS; CDR2 reads FQNEAQ. The length of the CDR3 is 16 residues. CDR3 DNA sequence: TGTGCCAGCAGCTTAGGGCCAACAGGGAACACCGGGGAGCTGTTTTTT. Protein sequence: CASSLGPTGNTGELFF.

This clone came up once. This rearrangement joins TRBV5-8 to TRBJ1-3; 8 nucleotides align to TRBD1. V lost 2 bases to trimming and J lost 10 bases; unmatched junction nucleotides: 14. The CDR3 consists of 16 residues. From germline, CDR1 is SGHTS and CDR2 YDEGEE. This CDR3 reads CASSFGPGGLGNTIYF. CDR3 in DNA: TGTGCCAGCAGCTTTGGGCCAGGGGGCCTGGGGAATACCATATATTTT. The entire variable domain, with the rest obtained from reference TRBV5-8 and TRBJ1-3, is as follows: EAGVTQSPTHLIKTRGQQATLRCSPISGHTSVYWYQQALGLGLQFLLWYDEGEERNRGNFPPRFSGRQFPNYSSELNVNALELEDSALYLCASSFGPGGLGNTIYFGEGSWLTVV.

The chain joins TRBV19 to TRBJ2-1; TRBD2 is a possible D gene (5 bases). Per the germline V gene, CDR1 is LNHDA and CDR2 is SQIVND (reference sequence). The CDR3 is 13 residues long. Deletions cut 8 bases from V and 5 bases from J, with 13 bases between. CDR3 sequence: CASAEWGDNEQFF. CDR3 nucleotides: TGTGCCAGTGCAGAATGGGGAGACAATGAGCAGTTCTTC. The full variable domain, completed using reference TRBV19 and TRBJ2-1, is DGGITQSPKYLFRKEGQNVTLSCEQNLNHDAMYWYRQDPGQGLRLIYYSQIVNDFQKGDIAEGYSVSREKKESFPLTVTSAQKNPTAFYLCASAEWGDNEQFFGPGTRLTVL.

This chain links TRBV5-5 with TRBJ1-2, with TRBD1 matching 7 bases. The CDR3 length is 16 residues. The V gene end was trimmed by 0 bases and the J gene end by 7 bases; junction bases not matched to a gene: 12. Germline values: CDR1 SGHKS, CDR2 YYEKEE (reference sequence). CDR3 loop: CASSLAPRQGYVGYTF. In nucleotides, the CDR3 is TGTGCCAGCAGCTTGGCCCCGAGACAGGGTTATGTTGGCTACACCTTC.

The chain joins TRBV4-3 to TRBJ2-3; a weak D match, TRBD1 (5 bases). The CDR3 has 15 residues. Germline-derived CDR1 and CDR2 are LGHNA and YSLEER. Trimming pared 0 bases from V and 3 bases from J, leaving 10 bases between. The CDR3 sequence is CASSQDLGLTDTQYF. The DNA of the CDR3 is TGCGCCAGCAGCCAAGATTTGGGGCTTACAGATACGCAGTATTTT.

CDR3 sequence reads: CASNQGPEQYF. The DNA of the CDR3 is TGTGCCAGCAACCAGGGGCCCGAGCAGTACTTC. The chain joins TRBV6-6 to TRBJ2-7; weak D call: TRBD1 (6 bases). V was shortened by 7 bases and J by 6 bases, with 10 bases between the two germline ends. CDR1 is MNHNY and CDR2 is SVGAGI in the germline V gene (reference sequence). The CDR3 is 11 amino acids.